The 8 T cell receptor beta chains below were found in one sample sequenced in a study of T cells in narcolepsy. The repertoire was sequenced with immunoSEQ multiplex PCR; TCRdb's copy has only in-frame clones and lacks some. The table records around 25,000 clones, roughly four fifths of them present only once. Material for sequencing was CD45RA- memory CD4+ T cells from PBMCs. All receptors come from a human donor with narcolepsy.

The chain uses TRBV5-8 and TRBJ1-5; 10 bases agree with TRBD1. Germline assignment: CDR1 SGHTS and CDR2 YDEGEE. The CDR3 covers 18 residues. V dropped 1 base and J dropped 5; count of bases not matched to a gene: 12. In DNA form, the CDR3 reads TGTGCCAGCAGCTTGCCCGGAGTGACAGGGGGCATAGATCAGCCCCAGCATTTT. Translated: CASSLPGVTGGIDQPQHF.

This chain connects TRBV5-6 to TRBJ2-1; 7 bases align to TRBD1. V dropped 4 bases and J dropped 5; count of bases not matched to a gene: 6. The germline V gene encodes CDR1 SGHDT and CDR2 YYEEEE. CDR3 size: 14 residues. The CDR3 spells CASSNIGQDNEQFF. The CDR3 DNA sequence: TGTGCCAGCAGCAACATAGGACAGGACAATGAGCAGTTCTTC. The entire variable domain, with the rest obtained from reference TRBV5-6 and TRBJ2-1, is as follows: DAGVTQSPTHLIKTRGQQVTLRCSPKSGHDTVSWYQQALGQGPQFIFQYYEEEERQRGNFPDRFSGHQFPNYSSELNVNALLLGDSALYLCASSNIGQDNEQFFGPGTRLTVL.

The J gene is TRBJ2-3, the V gene TRBV14; D not certain. Germline CDR1 is SGHDN and CDR2 is FVKESK. Trimming left V 1 base short and J 4 bases short, with 3 bases between. This CDR3 is built from 12 residues. CDR3 amino acids: CASSQAADTQYF. CDR3 sequence (DNA): TGTGCCAGCAGCCAAGCCGCAGATACGCAGTATTTT.

J is TRBJ2-4 and V is TRBV19; the match to TRBD2 covers 9 bases. Per germline, CDR1 LNHDA and CDR2 SQIVND (reference sequence). The CDR3 is made up of 12 amino acids. CDR3 sequence: CAAGGPINIQYF. The CDR3 DNA follows: TGTGCGGCGGGAGGGCCAATAAACATTCAGTACTTC.

This chain uses TRBV6-1 with TRBJ2-7; D perhaps matches TRBD2 (6 bases). The germline V and J ends were trimmed by 2 bases and 0 bases, with 8 bases remaining between them. The germline V gene encodes CDR1 MNHNS and CDR2 SASEGT. The CDR3 loop spans 14 amino acids. The CDR3 bases are TGTGCCAGCAGTGAAATAGCGGCCTCCTACGAGCAGTACTTC. This encodes CASSEIAASYEQYF.

The chain has TRBV29-1 and TRBJ1-5; 10 bases map to TRBD1. The CDR3 runs 13 residues. CDR1 SQVTM and CDR2 ANQGSEA come from the germline V gene. The V and J ends lost 4 bases and 6 bases, in that order; junction bases with no gene match: 3. CDR3 sequence (DNA): TGCAGCGTTGGACAGGGGGCAGGTCAGCCCCAGCATTTT. As protein: CSVGQGAGQPQHF.

The chain recombines TRBV9 with TRBJ1-3; D gene ambiguous. With 1 base removed from V and 8 bases from J, the gap between germline ends came to 13 bases. CDR1 is SGDLS, CDR2 YYNGEE, per germline. The CDR3 length is 14 residues. CDR3 nucleotides: TGTGCCAGCAGCGTATTGGGAGGGTTGGACACCATATATTTT. It yields the protein CASSVLGGLDTIYF.

This clone appeared once. This rearrangement joins TRBV1 to TRBJ2-4. TRBV1 is marked as a pseudogene. This CDR3 has 15 amino acids. The CDR3 sequence: CTSSPWTAMVSIQYF. The CDR3 DNA reads TGCACCAGCAGCCCCTGGACCGCAATGGTTAGCATTCAGTACTTC.